This T cell receptor beta chain is drawn from a study of human T cells and chemical hapten exposure. Study-wide points: Once DPC sensitization occurred, TCRs above 1 in 1000 frequency showed no change. Patch test score rose with PT1 expanded TCRs, significant at 8, 16, 32, not 4.

Germline V CDR1 and CDR2: DFQATT, SNEGSKA (reference sequence). The CDR3 is 16 residues long. Trimming removed 1 base from V and 7 bases from J; junction bases left unmatched: 10. This clonotype appeared a few times. Antigen unknown. As the library was built, unique molecular identifiers were attached to individual cDNA molecules. Authors' analysis steps: Sequenced samples showed a median of approximately 100,000 TCRs each, with counts running from roughly 23,000 to 700,000. TCRdb called the RACE reads again in MiXCR, with one record for every CDR3 protein. TCRdb assigned the V and J calls; the authors' analysis was not used. The table has about 190,000 distinct CDR3 sequences, roughly a quarter seen once. Time point denoted: patch test 3, about 24 weeks after DPC sensitization. Indicated treatment: therapeutic diphenylcyclopropenone sensitization with weekly scalp DPC.

The sequenced sample was whole blood, obtained in connection with sensitization to the hapten diphenylcyclopropenone (DPC). The receptor was derived from a woman aged 40 to 50 with alopecia areata. Some clones in this sample may be carry-over from other donors' samples. The rearrangement uses TRBV20-1 and TRBJ2-1; TRBD2 agrees at 10 bases. The CDR3, as DNA: TGCAGTGCTAGAGGCGTTGCTAGCGGGAGTGGGAATGAGCAGTTCTTC. It yields the protein CSARGVASGSGNEQFF.